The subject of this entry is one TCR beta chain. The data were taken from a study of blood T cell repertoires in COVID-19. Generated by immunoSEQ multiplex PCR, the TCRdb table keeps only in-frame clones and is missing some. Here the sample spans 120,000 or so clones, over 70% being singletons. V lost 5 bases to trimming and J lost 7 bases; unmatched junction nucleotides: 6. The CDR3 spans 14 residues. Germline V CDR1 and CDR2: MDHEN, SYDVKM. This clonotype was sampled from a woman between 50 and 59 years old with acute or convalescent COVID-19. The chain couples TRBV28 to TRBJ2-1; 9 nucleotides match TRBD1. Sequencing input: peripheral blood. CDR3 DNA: TGTGCCAGCAGTCCACCGGGACAGGGAAATGAGCAGTTCTTC. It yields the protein CASSPPGQGNEQFF. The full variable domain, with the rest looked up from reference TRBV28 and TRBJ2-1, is DVKVTQSSRYLVKRTGEKVFLECVQDMDHENMFWYRQDPGLGLRLIYFSYDVKMKEKGDIPEGYSVSREKKERFSLILESASTNQTSMYLCASSPPGQGNEQFFGPGTRLTVL.